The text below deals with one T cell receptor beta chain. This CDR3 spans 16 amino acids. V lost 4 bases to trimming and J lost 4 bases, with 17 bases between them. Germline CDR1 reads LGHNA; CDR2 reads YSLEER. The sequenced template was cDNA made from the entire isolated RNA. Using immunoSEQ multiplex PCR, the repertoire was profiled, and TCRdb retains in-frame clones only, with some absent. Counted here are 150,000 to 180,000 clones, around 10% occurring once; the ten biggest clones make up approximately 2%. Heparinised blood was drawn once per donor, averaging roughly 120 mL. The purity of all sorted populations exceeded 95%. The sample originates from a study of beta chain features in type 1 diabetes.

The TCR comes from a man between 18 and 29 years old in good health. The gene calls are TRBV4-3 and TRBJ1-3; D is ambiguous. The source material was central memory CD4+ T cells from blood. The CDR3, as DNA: TGCGCCAGCAGCCTCCTACTAACATCTCAGGGAAACACCATATATTTT. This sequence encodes CASSLLLTSQGNTIYF.